Reported below is one T cell receptor (beta chain). This sample is part of a study of blood T cell repertoires in COVID-19. Study as a whole: The United States, Italy and Spain were the sources of the acute and convalescent COVID-19 samples.

Clones were sequenced by immunoSEQ multiplex PCR, and TCRdb holds only the in-frame ones, with some missing. The sample includes about 72,000 clones, roughly 89% of them seen just once. J was trimmed by 7 bases and V by 2 bases; bases with no gene match: 6. This CDR3 has 15 residues. Looked up from germline, CDR1 is SGHTA and CDR2 is FQGNSA. The TCR was taken from a man aged 25 to 45 with acute or convalescent COVID-19. J is TRBJ1-3 and V is TRBV7-2; 9 positions agree with TRBD1. The sample taken for sequencing was peripheral blood. In DNA form, the CDR3 reads TGTGCCAGCAGCTTAAAGGTGGACAGGGGCAACACCATATATTTT. Translation gives CASSLKVDRGNTIYF.